A selection of T cell receptor beta chains follows, all from one sample in a study of blood T cell repertoires in COVID-19. Sequencing used immunoSEQ multiplex PCR; TCRdb keeps in-frame clones, though not all of them. The sample has 250,000 to 400,000 clones; roughly 88% are singletons. Sample: peripheral blood. The receptors were gathered from a woman aged 25 to 45 with COVID-19, enrolled during active disease. Both conserved end residues are part of each CDR3. Each record gives: J gene, V gene, clone size, D gene, CDR3 protein, CDR3 DNA. The D gene is left open where the match is weak. Where a row states a size, it is once, few, many or the class of an expanded clone; other rows omit it.

>TRBJ2-1|TRBV7-9|.|TRBD2
CASSLIAGGAYNEQFF
TGTGCCAGCAGCTTAATAGCGGGAGGGGCCTACAATGAGCAGTTCTTC
>TRBJ1-2|TRBV5-4|few|.
CASSLFFGGAYGYTF
TGTGCCAGCAGCTTGTTCTTCGGGGGGGCCTATGGCTACACCTTC
>TRBJ1-5|TRBV28|.|.
CASSLRDKQPQHF
TGTGCCAGCAGTTTACGAGATAAACAGCCCCAGCATTTT
>TRBJ2-7|TRBV27|.|.
CASSPGQTISYEQYF
TGTGCCAGCAGCCCGGGACAAACGATATCCTACGAGCAGTACTTC
>TRBJ2-7|TRBV11-2|.|.
CASSLNSAYEQYF
TGTGCCAGCAGCTTAAATTCCGCCTACGAGCAGTACTTC
>TRBJ2-7|TRBV15|.|.
CATSGGAGGYEQYF
TGTGCCACCAGCGGGGGAGCGGGTGGCTACGAGCAGTACTTC
>TRBJ1-3|TRBV5-1|.|.
CASSLDRGNTIYF
TGCGCCAGCAGCTTGGACAGGGGAAACACCATATATTTT
>TRBJ1-5|TRBV12-3/TRBV12-4|.|.
CASSFPGQPQHF
TGTGCCAGCAGTTTTCCCGGTCAGCCCCAGCATTTT
>TRBJ1-1|TRBV6-5|once|TRBD1
CASSYSGQGAITEAFF
TGTGCCAGCAGTTACTCGGGACAGGGGGCGATCACTGAAGCTTTCTTT
>TRBJ2-3|TRBV6-5|.|.
CASSSPGLPIDTQYF
TGTGCCAGCAGTTCCCCCGGACTACCTATAGATACGCAGTATTTT
>TRBJ2-1|TRBV29-1|.|TRBD1
CSVEAPGQGYNEQFF
TGCAGCGTGGAGGCGCCGGGACAGGGTTACAATGAGCAGTTCTTC
>TRBJ2-1|TRBV19|.|TRBD1
CASSTRQGYSYNEQFF
TGTGCCAGTAGTACCCGACAGGGATACTCCTACAATGAGCAGTTCTTC
>TRBJ1-1|TRBV27|.|TRBD1
CASSYGTGYTEAFF
TGTGCCAGCAGTTACGGGACAGGGTACACTGAAGCTTTCTTT
>TRBJ1-5|TRBV7-2|.|.
CASSLAHNQPQHF
TGTGCCAGCAGCTTAGCCCACAATCAGCCCCAGCATTTT
>TRBJ1-6|TRBV14|many|.
CASSQVALSPLHF
TGTGCCAGCAGCCAAGTTGCGCTTTCACCCCTCCACTTT
>TRBJ1-4|TRBV2|.|TRBD1
CASDRDRGQEKLFF
TGTGCCTCCGACCGGGACAGGGGGCAAGAAAAACTGTTTTTT
>TRBJ2-7|TRBV28|.|TRBD2
CASSLFRLAGTSYEQYF
TGTGCCAGCAGTTTATTTCGACTAGCGGGGACCTCCTACGAGCAGTACTTC
>TRBJ1-2|TRBV3-1/TRBV3-2|few|.
CASSFPGGRLGLHF
TGTGCCAGCAGCTTTCCCGGCGGCCGGCTTGGCCTTCACTTC
>TRBJ1-5|TRBV19|.|.
CASSIRDINQPQHF
TGTGCCAGTAGTATACGGGATATCAATCAGCCCCAGCATTTT
>TRBJ1-1|TRBV5-1|.|.
CASSLGNQGLEAFF
TGCGCCAGCAGCTTGGGCAACCAGGGCCTTGAAGCTTTCTTT
>TRBJ1-5|TRBV27|.|TRBD1
CASRGQGSQPQHF
TGTGCCAGCCGAGGACAGGGCTCCCAGCCCCAGCATTTT
>TRBJ2-7|TRBV6-6|once|TRBD2
CASSRAGELQNEQYF
TGTGCCAGCAGCCGAGCGGGAGAGCTCCAGAACGAGCAGTACTTC
>TRBJ2-1|TRBV27|.|TRBD2
CASSALSSGRLNEQFF
TGTGCCAGCAGTGCACTTAGTAGCGGGAGGTTGAATGAGCAGTTCTTC
>TRBJ2-1|TRBV19|.|.
CASSMVGVSEQFF
TGTGCCAGTAGTATGGTCGGGGTAAGCGAGCAGTTCTTC
>TRBJ2-5|TRBV2|.|TRBD2
CASRPGLAGETQYF
TGTGCCAGCAGGCCTGGACTAGCGGGAGAGACCCAGTACTTC
>TRBJ1-1|TRBV9|once|TRBD1
CASSVGTGGPEAFF
TGTGCCAGCAGCGTAGGGACAGGGGGCCCTGAAGCTTTCTTT
>TRBJ2-2|TRBV10-3|.|TRBD1
CAISAGQGGTGELFF
TGTGCCATCAGTGCCGGACAGGGGGGCACCGGGGAGCTGTTTTTT
>TRBJ1-4|TRBV28|.|.
CASSPTGSVELFF
TGTGCCAGCAGTCCGACGGGGTCCGTTGAACTGTTTTTT
>TRBJ1-5|TRBV15|few|TRBD1
CATSHGTGGSGQPQHF
TGTGCCACCAGCCACGGGACAGGGGGTTCGGGGCAGCCCCAGCATTTT
>TRBJ1-2|TRBV5-6|.|TRBD1
CASSFRSGGGHGYTF
TGTGCCAGCAGCTTTCGATCAGGGGGCGGGCATGGCTACACCTTC
>TRBJ1-4|TRBV29-1|.|TRBD1
CSVRDSATNEKLFF
TGCAGCGTTAGGGACAGTGCAACTAATGAAAAACTGTTTTTT
>TRBJ1-2|TRBV7-2|.|TRBD1
CASSIRGQGLYYGYTF
TGTGCCAGCAGCATTAGGGGACAGGGCCTTTATTATGGCTACACCTTC
>TRBJ1-5|TRBV18|.|.
CASSNENQPQHF
TGTGCCAGCTCGAATGAGAATCAGCCCCAGCATTTT
>TRBJ1-3|TRBV18|.|.
CASSPAGRSSRNTIYF
TGTGCCAGCTCCCCTGCCGGGAGATCGTCCCGGAACACCATATATTTT
>TRBJ2-1|TRBV12-3/TRBV12-4|.|TRBD2
CATSAGGSHEQFF
TGTGCCACCTCAGCGGGGGGTTCCCATGAGCAGTTCTTC
>TRBJ1-5|TRBV28|.|.
CASSLGKGNQPQHF
TGTGCCAGCAGTCTGGGCAAGGGCAATCAGCCCCAGCATTTT
>TRBJ2-1|TRBV6-1|.|TRBD2
CASSELAEYYNEQFF
TGTGCCAGCAGTGAACTAGCGGAGTACTACAATGAGCAGTTCTTC
>TRBJ2-3|TRBV11-2|.|.
CASSLIGEGADTQYF
TGTGCCAGCAGCTTAATAGGGGAGGGGGCAGATACGCAGTATTTT
>TRBJ2-3|TRBV19|.|TRBD2
CASATSGGTDTQYF
TGTGCCAGCGCCACTAGCGGGGGCACAGATACGCAGTATTTT
>TRBJ2-7|TRBV19|.|TRBD2
CASSTGLAGSPNSYEQYF
TGTGCCAGTAGTACGGGACTAGCGGGATCCCCAAACTCCTACGAGCAGTACTTC
>TRBJ2-7|TRBV15|.|TRBD1
CATSRDPGQSYEQYF
TGTGCCACCAGCAGAGATCCGGGACAGAGCTACGAGCAGTACTTC
>TRBJ1-5|TRBV7-2|.|.
CASSLVAFGVHQPQHF
TGTGCCAGCAGCTTAGTCGCTTTCGGGGTCCATCAGCCCCAGCATTTT
>TRBJ2-3|TRBV28|.|.
CASGIQGTDTQYF
TGTGCCAGCGGTATACAGGGAACAGATACGCAGTATTTT
>TRBJ1-4|TRBV3-1/TRBV3-2|.|TRBD1
CASSQVRGQEKLFF
TGTGCCAGCAGCCAAGTCAGGGGGCAAGAAAAACTGTTTTTT
>TRBJ2-7|TRBV12-5|.|TRBD2
CASGLSVTSGPYEQYF
TGTGCTAGTGGTTTGTCTGTGACTAGCGGTCCCTACGAGCAGTACTTC
>TRBJ1-1|TRBV19|.|.
CASSITGDKGDNTEAFF
TGTGCCAGTAGTATCACCGGGGATAAGGGGGATAACACTGAAGCTTTCTTT
>TRBJ1-1|TRBV27|.|.
CASSSRGYTEAFF
TGTGCCAGCAGTTCTAGGGGTTACACTGAAGCTTTCTTT
>TRBJ1-2|TRBV24-1|.|.
CATSDGGNSGYTF
TGTGCCACCAGTGATGGGGGGAATAGTGGCTACACCTTC
>TRBJ2-1|TRBV10-3|.|TRBD2
CAIGKALAAYNEQFF
TGTGCCATCGGAAAGGCACTAGCGGCCTACAATGAGCAGTTCTTC